A selection of T cell receptor beta chains follows, all from one sample in a study of blood T cell repertoires in COVID-19. Sequenced by immunoSEQ multiplex PCR; TCRdb stores in-frame clones only, minus some. This sample has about 160,000 clones, with around three quarters found just once. The specimen sequenced was peripheral blood. These receptors originate from a man aged 55 to 70 with acute or convalescent COVID-19. Each CDR3 is given with its conserved first and last residue. A D gene is named only where the DNA matches it firmly. Only part of the rows carry a size: once, few, many, or a class if the clone is expanded.

>TRBJ1-1|once|TRBD1|TRBV3-1/TRBV3-2
TGTGCCAGCAGCATACAAGGGACAGACACTGAAGCTTTCTTT
CASSIQGTDTEAFF
>TRBJ2-1|NA|TRBD1|TRBV15
TGTGCCACCAGCAGAGAGATACAGGGGGCGCGCTACAATGAGCAGTTCTTC
CATSREIQGARYNEQFF
>TRBJ2-2|NA|TRBD2|TRBV24-1
TGTGCCACCAGTGATTTACCCCGACTAGCTGAGAACACCGGGGAGCTGTTTTTT
CATSDLPRLAENTGELFF
>TRBJ2-1|NA|TRBD2|TRBV6-2/TRBV6-3
TGTGCCAGCAGTTACTCGGTAGCGGGGGGGTACAATGAGCAGTTCTTC
CASSYSVAGGYNEQFF
>TRBJ2-1|NA|TRBD2|TRBV3-1/TRBV3-2
TGTGCCAGCAGCCAGGCTAGCGGGTACGTAAGGCTTGAGCAGTTCTTC
CASSQASGYVRLEQFF
>TRBJ2-3|NA|TRBD2|TRBV4-1
TGCGCCAGCAGCTTAAGAGGAGACGGCGGGCCTAGCGGGACTAGCACAGATACGCAGTATTTT
CASSLRGDGGPSGTSTDTQYF
>TRBJ1-2|NA|TRBD1|TRBV19
TGTGCCAGTCACACCGGGACAGGGGTGAACTATGGCTACACCTTC
CASHTGTGVNYGYTF
>TRBJ1-1|once|TRBD1|TRBV13
TGTGCCAGCAGCTCCAGAACAGGGGGCTGGGGGGGCACTGAAGCTTTCTTT
CASSSRTGGWGGTEAFF
>TRBJ2-3|NA|TRBD1|TRBV24-1
TGTGCCACCAGCGACAGGGGGACAGATACGCAGTATTTT
CATSDRGTDTQYF
>TRBJ2-3|NA|NA|TRBV5-1
TGCGCCAGTGGACGGAGGAACACAGATACGCAGTATTTT
CASGRRNTDTQYF
>TRBJ1-2|NA|TRBD1|TRBV24-1
TGTGCCACCAGTGGGACAGGAACCAATAACTATGGCTACACCTTC
CATSGTGTNNYGYTF
>TRBJ2-1|NA|TRBD2|TRBV24-1
TGTGCCACCAGTGCCTCGTTAGCGGGGATGAATGAGCAGTTCTTC
CATSASLAGMNEQFF
>TRBJ1-2|few|NA|TRBV5-6
TGTGCCAGCAGCTGGACGGATCTTAGCGGGTTTGGCTACACCTTC
CASSWTDLSGFGYTF
>TRBJ2-3|NA|TRBD2|TRBV6-4
TGTGCCACCTCCGGGGGGGGGAGCACAGATACGCAGTATTTT
CATSGGGSTDTQYF
>TRBJ1-5|NA|TRBD1|TRBV15
TGTGCCACCAGCAGAGAAGAGGGGGCCAGTCAGCCCCAGCATTTT
CATSREEGASQPQHF
>TRBJ1-1|NA|NA|TRBV3-1/TRBV3-2
TGTGCCAGCAGCCAAGATTACGGGGAGGGGGGGAACACTGAAGCTTTCTTT
CASSQDYGEGGNTEAFF
>TRBJ1-1|NA|NA|TRBV29-1
TGCAGCGGTGGAGGGCTGAACACTGAAGCTTTCTTT
CSGGGLNTEAFF
>TRBJ2-1|NA|NA|TRBV7-3
TGTGCCAGCAGCTTCTTCGCGGGGGCTGATAATGAGCAGTTCTTC
CASSFFAGADNEQFF
>TRBJ1-2|NA|TRBD1|TRBV28
TGTGCCAGCAGTACAGACAGGGTATATGGCTACACCTTC
CASSTDRVYGYTF
>TRBJ2-4|NA|NA|TRBV3-1/TRBV3-2
TGTGCCAGCAGCCAAGGGAGAGGCCTAGCCAAAAACATTCAGTACTTC
CASSQGRGLAKNIQYF
>TRBJ1-2|few|TRBD1|TRBV24-1
TGTGCCACCAGTGATTCCAACCCTACAGGGGTCGGCTACACCTTC
CATSDSNPTGVGYTF
>TRBJ2-1|many|NA|TRBV7-3
TGTGCCAGCAGCCCCCGAACTAGTTCCTTCCACAATGAGCAGTTCTTC
CASSPRTSSFHNEQFF
>TRBJ2-6|NA|TRBD1|TRBV11-2
TGTGCCAGCAGCCGGCTCGGGACAGGGGGCTCTGGGGCCAACGTCCTGACTTTC
CASSRLGTGGSGANVLTF
>TRBJ2-7|NA|NA|TRBV5-4
TGTGCCAGCAGCTTGGGGGCGGGGTCCTACTACGAGCAGTACTTC
CASSLGAGSYYEQYF
>TRBJ2-3|NA|NA|TRBV9
TGTGCCAGCAGCGTAGGGTCGGGGGATACGCAGTATTTT
CASSVGSGDTQYF
>TRBJ2-7|once|NA|TRBV2
TGTGCCAGCAGTGGGGGGAGGAGCTCCTACGAGCAGTACTTC
CASSGGRSSYEQYF
>TRBJ2-1|once|TRBD1|TRBV27
TGTGCCAGCAGGGCTACAGGGGGCAATGAGCAGTTCTTC
CASRATGGNEQFF
>TRBJ2-7|NA|TRBD1|TRBV7-9
TGTGCCAGCAGCTTAGGAGGGACAGAGGTAGACGAGCAGTACTTC
CASSLGGTEVDEQYF
>TRBJ1-2|few|TRBD1|TRBV30
TGTGCCTGGAGTGTAGGGGGCCAGAGCTATGGCTACACCTTC
CAWSVGGQSYGYTF
>TRBJ1-5|NA|TRBD1|TRBV4-1
TGCGCCAGCAGCCAGGCCCGGGACAGGGAAGGACAGCCCCAGCATTTT
CASSQARDREGQPQHF
>TRBJ2-4|NA|NA|TRBV24-1
TGTGCCACCAGTGAGGGGGGACAGTCAAAGTACTTC
CATSEGGQSKYF
>TRBJ1-1|NA|NA|TRBV10-2
TGCGCCAGCAGTTCATGGGGCAGGGGAATGAACACTGAAGCTTTCTTT
CASSSWGRGMNTEAFF
>TRBJ1-1|NA|NA|TRBV6-2/TRBV6-3
TGTGCCAGCAGTTACTCGTGGGAGGTCACTGAAGCTTTCTTT
CASSYSWEVTEAFF
>TRBJ1-2|once|NA|TRBV7-9
TGTGCCAGCAGCTTTACGGGAGGTGGCTACACCTTC
CASSFTGGGYTF
>TRBJ2-5|NA|TRBD1|TRBV27
TGTGCCAGCAGCCTCGGGACAGGGTGGCAAGAGACCCAGTACTTC
CASSLGTGWQETQYF
>TRBJ2-7|NA|TRBD2|TRBV6-2/TRBV6-3
TGTGCCAGCAGTTACGAGGGAGGGGACGAGCAGTACTTC
CASSYEGGDEQYF
>TRBJ1-1|NA|NA|TRBV5-5
TGTGCCAGCAGCTTGGACTTGGTGGCAGGGGTCACTGAAGCTTTCTTT
CASSLDLVAGVTEAFF
>TRBJ2-3|NA|TRBD2|TRBV5-4
TGTGCCAGCAGCTTGAATACGGGGGGGCCAGGAGATACGCAGTATTTT
CASSLNTGGPGDTQYF
>TRBJ1-3|NA|NA|TRBV6-6
TGTGCCAGCAGTCCAGGGTCAGGGCCCCACTCTGGAAACACCATATATTTT
CASSPGSGPHSGNTIYF
>TRBJ2-5|NA|NA|TRBV4-1
TGCGCCAGCAGCCCGACCGGACACCTGCAAGAGACCCAGTACTTC
CASSPTGHLQETQYF
>TRBJ1-2|NA|NA|TRBV14
TGTGCCAGCAGCCAAGAAGAGCAGGGTTGGGGCTACACCTTC
CASSQEEQGWGYTF
>TRBJ2-1|NA|TRBD2|TRBV9
TGTGCCAGCAGCGTAGGACAAGGGACTAGCGGGCGTAGCTCCTACAATGAGCAGTTCTTC
CASSVGQGTSGRSSYNEQFF
>TRBJ1-2|NA|NA|TRBV6-5
TGTGCCAGCAGTTATGGGGCAGGGGATGGCTACACCTTC
CASSYGAGDGYTF
>TRBJ1-6|NA|NA|TRBV7-9
TGTGCCAGCAGCTCAACAAGGAGCTCCTATAATTCACCCCTCCACTTT
CASSSTRSSYNSPLHF
>TRBJ2-2|NA|TRBD2|TRBV5-1
TGCGCCAGCAGCTTCGGGAGGAACGATGGCACCGGGGAGCTGTTTTTT
CASSFGRNDGTGELFF
>TRBJ2-5|few|TRBD2|TRBV7-2
TGTGCCAGCAGCACCGGGGGGGCAGGGGAGACCCAGTACTTC
CASSTGGAGETQYF
>TRBJ2-7|NA|TRBD1|TRBV19
TGTGCCAGTAGTGGGACAGGGTCCCTCTCCTACGAGCAGTACTTC
CASSGTGSLSYEQYF
>TRBJ1-2|NA|TRBD1|TRBV5-1
TGCGCCAGCAGCTTGGACAGGGGGCGAGTTGATGGCTACACCTTC
CASSLDRGRVDGYTF
>TRBJ2-3|NA|NA|TRBV5-1
TGCGCCAGCAGCTTCGGGGGACTCACAGATACGCAGTATTTT
CASSFGGLTDTQYF
>TRBJ1-4|NA|TRBD1|TRBV5-6
TGTGCCAGCAGCCCGACAGGACAGGGGGGCCCTAATGAAAAACTGTTTTTT
CASSPTGQGGPNEKLFF
>TRBJ1-5|NA|NA|TRBV12-3/TRBV12-4
TGTGCCAGCAGTTCGGACGGGGATCAGCCCCAGCATTTT
CASSSDGDQPQHF
>TRBJ2-1|NA|TRBD2|TRBV10-3
TGTGCCACCGGGACTAGCGGGGGCCTTTCCTACAATGAGCAGTTCTTC
CATGTSGGLSYNEQFF
>TRBJ2-7|NA|NA|TRBV12-3/TRBV12-4
TGTGCCAGCAGTATGGGCCCCAAGGAGCAGTACTTC
CASSMGPKEQYF
>TRBJ2-5|NA|TRBD2|TRBV29-1
TGCAGCGTGAACCCTAGCGGGGGGCTCCAAGAGACCCAGTACTTC
CSVNPSGGLQETQYF
>TRBJ1-4|NA|NA|TRBV30
TGTGCCTGGACATTTACTAATGAAAAACTGTTTTTT
CAWTFTNEKLFF
>TRBJ2-7|NA|NA|TRBV9
TGTGCCAGCAGCGCTACTCCTAGCGATGTCTACGAGCAGTACTTC
CASSATPSDVYEQYF